The clone carrying this TCR beta chain was observed at least ten times. What it recognizes is unknown. The source of the sample is a study of Graves' ophthalmopathy and Graves' hyperthyroidism. Study-wide points: Most thyroid clonotypes with frequency above 0.001 were detected in blood too.

Clinical symptoms and serum thyroxine were used for diagnosis; TRAb, thyroid ultrasound and orbital computed tomography were also relied on. Beta-chain TCR CDR3 regions were amplified from RNA transcripts. Amplification began with first-round RT-PCR using HTBI primers, then second-round multiplex PCR was performed. TCRdb ran MiXCR on the multiplex PCR reads and lists one entry per CDR3 protein. The sample lists roughly 500,000 distinct CDR3 sequences; around 14% were seen once. This receptor was taken from a woman younger than 45 with Graves' ophthalmopathy. The sequencing sample was made of blood.

The CDR3 loop reads CASSLTGYSYEQYF. CDR3 nucleotides: TGTGCCAGCAGCCTTACAGGGTACTCCTACGAGCAGTACTTC. The V gene is TRBV9, the J gene TRBJ2-7; tentative D call: TRBD1 (6 bases). The CDR3 is made up of 14 amino acids. V was trimmed by 4 bases and J by 0 bases, leaving 11 bases between them. From germline, CDR1 is SGDLS and CDR2 YYNGEE.